This T cell receptor beta chain was found in a study of identical twins. A universal primer site was created by template switching, with the cDNA bearing unique molecular identifiers. TCRdb independently ran MiXCR on the 5' RACE reads; one entry per CDR3 protein. Among a few hundred thousand distinct CDR3 sequences listed, 18% were seen once. The sequence came from a man in his forties or fifties in good health. Sequenced input: naive T cells sorted from blood.

This chain's CDR3 is CASSQGTAGDSPLHF. In nucleotides, the CDR3 is TGCGCCAGCAGCCAAGGTACGGCAGGGGATTCACCCCTCCACTTT. V usage is TRBV4-3 and J usage is TRBJ1-6, with D possibly TRBD1 on 6 matching bases. The V gene's germline CDR1 is LGHNA and CDR2 YSLEER. The CDR3 spans 15 residues. The germline V and J ends were trimmed by 1 base and 8 bases, with 12 bases remaining between them.